Sequencing of this T cell receptor (beta chain) was carried out in a study of identical twins. Study results and limitations: Part of the zero-insertion signal could reflect confounding by invariant MAIT and iNKT cells. Excess low generation probability was seen in twin-shared out-of-frame alpha sequences.

Unique molecular identifiers were present on the cDNA, and a universal primer site came from template switching. One entry per CDR3 protein results from TCRdb running MiXCR on the 5' RACE reads. The sample lists roughly 700,000 distinct CDR3 sequences, approximately 9% occurring once. Germline V gives CDR1 SQVTM, CDR2 ANQGSEA. The CDR3 is 15 residues long. J lost 3 bases, V lost 4 bases, and 8 bases had no gene match. This clonotype occurred many times. What it binds is not known. These data are also associated with another study on yellow fever vaccine responses in identical twins.

Sequencing was carried out using PBMCs. The V call is TRBV29-1, the J call TRBJ2-7, with 11 bases identical to TRBD2. The origin of this receptor is a woman between 18 and 30 years old in good health. Written as DNA, the CDR3 is TGCAGCGTTGTGGGGACTAGCGGAGACGGCTACGAGCAGTACTTC. This encodes CSVVGTSGDGYEQYF.